One TCR beta chain is described in this entry. This entry belongs to a study of blood T cell repertoires in COVID-19. Sequenced by immunoSEQ multiplex PCR; TCRdb stores in-frame clones only, minus some. This sample has approximately 500,000 clones; 75% to 90% occur once, and the top ten carry 3% to 4%. This CDR3 has 14 residues. CDR1 and CDR2 from the germline V gene are LNHDA and SQIVND (reference sequence). Losses at the gene ends were 3 bases for V and 4 bases for J; bases not matched to a gene: 5. This rearrangement joins TRBV19 to TRBJ1-2; TRBD1 matches at 7 bases. This receptor was identified in a human donor in a cohort sampled during active COVID-19. The sequenced sample was peripheral blood. The CDR3 protein is CASSISGTVYGYTF. CDR3 nucleotide sequence: TGTGCCAGTAGTATTTCTGGGACAGTCTATGGCTACACCTTC.